These 7 T cell receptor beta chains share one sample of origin, sequenced in a study of CD8 T cells in Susac syndrome. Random hexamers primed reverse transcription of about 0.45 to 1 ug RNA. Via MiXCR, TCRdb re-called the immunoSEQ multiplex PCR reads, giving one row per CDR3 protein. Among hundreds of thousands of distinct CDR3 sequences, over 75% were seen once, and the ten largest hold around 0.22%. Sequencing used CD8+ T cells from PBMCs. Receptors originate from a human donor with multiple sclerosis.

The chain carries TRBV28 and TRBJ1-1; D not resolved. Germline V gene data show CDR1 as MDHEN and CDR2 as SYDVKM. This CDR3 is built from 12 residues. Trimming left V 3 bases short and J 1 base short, with 3 bases between. The DNA for the CDR3 is TGTGCCAGCAGTTTTCAGAACACTGAAGCTTTCTTT. Translation gives CASSFQNTEAFF.

The chain uses TRBV7-2 and TRBJ1-2; D call uncertain. CDR3 length equals 12 residues. Trimming took off 5 bases at V and 8 bases at J, with 12 bases between the two ends. Germline V gene sequence: CDR1 SGHTA, CDR2 FQGNSA. The CDR3 here is CASSPTGGGYTF. CDR3 nucleotides: TGTGCCAGCAGCCCGACGGGCGGAGGCTACACCTTC.

This chain links TRBV27 with TRBJ2-1, with 7 bases aligning to TRBD2. Trimming took 9 bases from V and 4 from J; bases not matched to a gene: 12. This CDR3 region has 15 residues. Germline assignment: CDR1 MNHEY and CDR2 SMNVEV (reference sequence). CDR3: CARPPEPAGYNEQFF. DNA of the CDR3: TGTGCCAGGCCCCCGGAGCCAGCGGGATACAATGAGCAGTTCTTC.

The V call is TRBV4-3, the J call TRBJ1-2; the D gene is possibly TRBD1 (5 bases). The V and J ends lost 4 bases and 4 bases respectively, with 19 bases between them. This CDR3 has 16 amino acids. Germline lookup yields CDR1 LGHNA and CDR2 YSLEER. CDR3 coding DNA: TGCGCCAGCAGCCCTTTTGTGGGGGTCGAAAGCTATGGCTACACCTTC. It translates to CASSPFVGVESYGYTF.

The genes are TRBV7-6 and TRBJ1-3; D unclear. CDR1 SGHVS and CDR2 FNYEAQ come from the germline V gene. Trimming left V 4 bases short and J 0 bases short, with 10 bases between. The CDR3 length is 15 residues. CDR3 nucleotide sequence: TGTGCCAGCAGCTCAAACCCAAGCTCTGGAAACACCATATATTTT. It specifies CASSSNPSSGNTIYF.

This clonotype turned up a few times. The chain has TRBV6-2 or TRBV6-3 and TRBJ2-7, with D possibly TRBD2 on 5 matching bases. Trimming cost V 0 bases and J 4 bases, with 13 bases left between them. This CDR3 is 15 amino acids long. Germline CDR1 MNHEY, CDR2 SVGEGT. CDR3 sequence: CASSYSSWSGYEQYF. The CDR3 DNA is TGTGCCAGCAGTTACTCGAGTTGGTCGGGGTACGAGCAGTACTTC.

V and J are TRBV27 and TRBJ1-2, with TRBD1 identical over 8 bases. The CDR3 covers 15 residues. Unmatched junction bases numbered 8, after V lost 4 bases and J lost 4 bases. Germline V gives CDR1 MNHEY, CDR2 SMNVEV (reference sequence). CDR3 in DNA: TGTGCCAGCAGTTATTGGGCAGGGGGCGGCTATGGCTACACCTTC. It encodes CASSYWAGGGYGYTF.